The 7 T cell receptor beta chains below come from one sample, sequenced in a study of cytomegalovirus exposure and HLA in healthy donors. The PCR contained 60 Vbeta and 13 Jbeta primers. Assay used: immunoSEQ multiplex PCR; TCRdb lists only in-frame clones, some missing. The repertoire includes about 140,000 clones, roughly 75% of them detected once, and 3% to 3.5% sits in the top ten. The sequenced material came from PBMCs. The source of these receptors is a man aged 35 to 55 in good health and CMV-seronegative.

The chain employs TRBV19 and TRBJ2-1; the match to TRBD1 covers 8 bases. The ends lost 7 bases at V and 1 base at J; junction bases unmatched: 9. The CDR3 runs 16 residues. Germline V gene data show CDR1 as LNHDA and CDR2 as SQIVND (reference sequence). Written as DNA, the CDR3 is TGTGCCAGTAAAAGAGAACAGGGGGTATCCTACAATGAGCAGTTCTTC. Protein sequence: CASKREQGVSYNEQFF.

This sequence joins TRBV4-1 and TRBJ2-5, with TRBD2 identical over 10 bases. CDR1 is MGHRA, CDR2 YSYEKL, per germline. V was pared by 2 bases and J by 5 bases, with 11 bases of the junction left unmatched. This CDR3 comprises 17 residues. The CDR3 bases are TGCGCCAGCAGCCAACCCTCCTGGAGCGGGGGGGCGGAGACCCAGTACTTC. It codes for CASSQPSWSGGAETQYF.

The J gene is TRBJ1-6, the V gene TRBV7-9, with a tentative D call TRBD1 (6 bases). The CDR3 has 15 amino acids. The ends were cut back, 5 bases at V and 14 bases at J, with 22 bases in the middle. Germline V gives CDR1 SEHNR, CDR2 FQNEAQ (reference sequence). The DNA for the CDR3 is TGTGCCAGCAGCGAACTAGGGACACGGGTTGGAACCCTCCACTTT. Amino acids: CASSELGTRVGTLHF.

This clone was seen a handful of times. This chain's CDR3 is CAISGDTYEQYF. CDR3 coding DNA: TGTGCCATCAGTGGGGACACCTACGAGCAGTACTTC. This chain uses TRBV10-3 with TRBJ2-7; a weak D match, TRBD1 (6 bases). CDR1 and CDR2 from the germline V gene are ENHRY and SYGVKD. The CDR3 has 12 residues. With 4 bases removed from V and 2 bases from J, the gap between germline ends came to 6 bases.

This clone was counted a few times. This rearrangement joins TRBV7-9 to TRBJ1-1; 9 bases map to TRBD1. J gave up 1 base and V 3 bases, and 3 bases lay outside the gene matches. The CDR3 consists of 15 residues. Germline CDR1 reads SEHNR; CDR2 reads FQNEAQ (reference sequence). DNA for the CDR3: TGTGCCAGCAGCTTGACAGGGGGATCGAACACTGAAGCTTTCTTT. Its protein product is CASSLTGGSNTEAFF.

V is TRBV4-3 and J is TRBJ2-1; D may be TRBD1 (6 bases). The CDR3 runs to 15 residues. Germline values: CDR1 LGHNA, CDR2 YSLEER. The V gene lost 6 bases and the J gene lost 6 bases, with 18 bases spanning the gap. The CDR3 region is CASSFGTPQVNEQFF. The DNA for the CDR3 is TGCGCCAGCAGTTTCGGGACACCGCAAGTCAATGAGCAGTTCTTC.

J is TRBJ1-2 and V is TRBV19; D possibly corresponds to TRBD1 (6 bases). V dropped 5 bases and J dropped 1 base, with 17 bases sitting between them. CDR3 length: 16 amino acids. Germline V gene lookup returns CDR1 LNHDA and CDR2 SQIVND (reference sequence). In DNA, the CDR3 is TGTGCCAGTAGTGACAGAACAGGGTCTTATAACTATGGCTACACCTTC. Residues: CASSDRTGSYNYGYTF.